Listed below are T cell receptor beta chains from one sample, sequenced in a study of blood T cell repertoires in COVID-19. Using immunoSEQ multiplex PCR, the repertoire was profiled, and TCRdb retains in-frame clones only, with some absent. The sample includes fewer than 350,000 clones, about 87% of them seen just once. Specimen: peripheral blood. Receptor source: a man under 40 with COVID-19, enrolled during active disease. Each CDR3 is given with its conserved first and last residue. D genes are given only for firm matches. Clone size appears in some rows only: once, few, many, or a class for an expanded clone.

d_call j_call v_call clone_size cdr3_aa cdr3_nt
- TRBJ1-1 TRBV19 - CASSQDKHLAEEAFF TGTGCCAGTAGTCAGGACAAACACCTGGCTGAGGAAGCTTTCTTT
TRBD1 TRBJ2-1 TRBV9 - CASSGTGVYNEQFF TGTGCCAGCAGCGGGACAGGTGTTTACAATGAGCAGTTCTTC
- TRBJ1-1 TRBV29-1 - CSVEIAGSAFF TGCAGCGTTGAGATCGCAGGGTCAGCTTTCTTT
- TRBJ1-6 TRBV5-1 few CASSLSTAKYNSPLHF TGCGCCAGCAGCTTGTCGACAGCGAAGTATAATTCACCCCTCCACTTT
TRBD1 TRBJ2-7 TRBV29-1 - CSVIRGQGFYEQYF TGCAGCGTTATTCGGGGACAGGGTTTCTACGAGCAGTACTTC
- TRBJ2-1 TRBV5-1 - CASSLFERQGHNDEQFF TGCGCCAGCAGCCTCTTCGAGAGGCAGGGTCATAATGATGAGCAGTTCTTC
TRBD1 TRBJ2-7 TRBV11-2 - CASSLQGANLMGEQYF TGTGCCAGCAGCTTACAGGGGGCGAATCTGATGGGGGAGCAGTACTTC
TRBD2 TRBJ2-2 TRBV11-2 - CASTDSSGYTGELFF TGTGCCAGCACCGATTCTAGCGGATACACCGGGGAGCTGTTTTTT
TRBD1 TRBJ2-1 TRBV15 - CATSRDRTGWNEQFF TGTGCCACCAGCAGAGATCGGACAGGGTGGAATGAGCAGTTCTTC
- TRBJ2-7 TRBV27 - CASSGTLTYEQYF TGTGCCAGCAGCGGGACACTAACCTACGAGCAGTACTTC
- TRBJ1-6 TRBV5-1 - CASSPSPVRTSPLHF TGCGCCAGCAGCCCGTCACCGGTGCGCACTTCACCCCTCCACTTT
- TRBJ1-3 TRBV2 - CASSSRVLTNSGNTIYF TGTGCCAGCAGTAGTAGAGTCTTAACCAACTCTGGAAACACCATATATTTT
- TRBJ2-7 TRBV2 - CASSEALGQSSYEQYF TGTGCCAGCAGTGAAGCGCTTGGACAGAGCTCCTACGAGCAGTACTTC
TRBD2 TRBJ2-1 TRBV14 - CASSQRTSGSYNEQFF TGTGCCAGCAGCCAACGGACTAGCGGATCCTACAATGAGCAGTTCTTC
- TRBJ2-7 TRBV27 - CASSRTGMVRYEQYF TGTGCCAGCAGTCGGACGGGGATGGTTAGGTACGAGCAGTACTTC
TRBD1 TRBJ1-3 TRBV11-2 - CASSPGQGYGNTIYF TGTGCCAGCAGCCCGGGACAGGGGTATGGAAACACCATATATTTT
- TRBJ1-2 TRBV12-1 few CASSFYPDSNYGYTF TGTGCCAGCAGCTTTTACCCTGACAGCAACTATGGCTACACCTTC
- TRBJ1-2 TRBV19 few CASSPTHRDSSGYTF TGTGCCAGTAGTCCTACCCACAGGGATTCTAGCGGCTACACCTTC
- TRBJ1-1 TRBV9 few CASSTAGTMNTEAFF TGTGCCAGCAGCACGGCCGGGACAATGAACACTGAAGCTTTCTTT
- TRBJ1-4 TRBV4-1 - CASSHLDSIIGEKLFF TGCGCCAGCAGCCACCTCGACAGTATAATAGGTGAAAAACTGTTTTTT
TRBD2 TRBJ2-7 TRBV3-1/TRBV3-2 - CASSVSGIYEQYF TGTGCCAGCAGCGTTAGCGGGATATACGAGCAGTACTTC
TRBD1 TRBJ2-1 TRBV7-2 - CASSTGTASYNEQFF TGTGCCAGCAGCACCGGGACAGCCTCCTACAATGAGCAGTTCTTC
- TRBJ2-7 TRBV6-2/TRBV6-3 - CASSYSIRGSSYEQYF TGTGCCAGCAGTTACTCAATTAGGGGGAGCTCCTACGAGCAGTACTTC
- TRBJ2-7 TRBV11-1 - CASSPGLSYEQYF TGTGCCAGCAGCCCAGGACTATCCTACGAGCAGTACTTC
TRBD2 TRBJ2-2 TRBV5-1 - CASRGTSGRYVAGELFF TGCGCCAGCAGAGGGACTAGCGGGAGATATGTTGCCGGGGAGCTGTTTTTT
TRBD2 TRBJ2-4 TRBV7-2 - CASSLFAGGAKNIQYF TGTGCCAGCAGCCTATTCGCGGGGGGAGCCAAAAACATTCAGTACTTC
TRBD1 TRBJ1-1 TRBV24-1 few CATRGTVAENTEAFF TGTGCCACCAGGGGGACAGTAGCCGAGAACACTGAAGCTTTCTTT
TRBD2 TRBJ2-5 TRBV13 - CASSLLAGGLQETQYF TGTGCCAGCAGCTTATTAGCGGGGGGTCTTCAAGAGACCCAGTACTTC
- TRBJ1-1 TRBV18 once CASSSATGFNTEAFF TGTGCCAGCTCATCGGCAACAGGATTCAACACTGAAGCTTTCTTT
TRBD1 TRBJ2-3 TRBV19 - CASSIVQGGTDTQYF TGTGCCAGTAGTATAGTCCAGGGGGGCACAGATACGCAGTATTTT
TRBD1 TRBJ2-1 TRBV9 - CASSPRGWESSYNEQFF TGTGCCAGCAGCCCCAGGGGGTGGGAGAGCTCCTACAATGAGCAGTTCTTC